The rows below give T cell receptor beta chains drawn from one sample of a study of shared clonotypes between healthy human individuals. Measured with immunoSEQ multiplex PCR; TCRdb has only the in-frame clones, and not every one. The data contain under 600,000 clones, 95% to 98% of them seen just once; the ten biggest clones take up roughly 0.29%. Sequencing was done on a sample of naive CD8+ T cells sorted from blood. These TCRs come from a man aged 30-40 years in good health. CDR3s include the opening cysteine and the closing phenylalanine or tryptophan. Each record gives: clone size, V gene, D gene, J gene, CDR3 protein, CDR3 DNA. D genes are given only for firm matches. Size tells how often a clone was seen (once, few, many) or the class of an expanded clone, and some rows leave it out.

>.|TRBV27|.|TRBJ2-1
CASSLERPRYNEQFF
TGTGCCAGCAGCCTGGAGCGGCCCAGGTACAATGAGCAGTTCTTC
>.|TRBV5-1|.|TRBJ2-5
CASALGEVTGRETQYF
TGCGCCAGCGCGCTTGGTGAGGTAACAGGGAGGGAGACCCAGTACTTC
>.|TRBV9|.|TRBJ2-2
CASEAANTGELFF
TGTGCCAGCGAAGCGGCGAACACCGGGGAGCTGTTTTTT
>.|TRBV4-3|.|TRBJ2-1
CASSQDVDNEQFF
TGCGCCAGCAGCCAAGACGTAGATAATGAGCAGTTCTTC
>.|TRBV7-8|TRBD2|TRBJ2-1
CASSSVLAGGGSYNEQFF
TGTGCCAGCAGCTCGGTCCTAGCGGGAGGGGGCTCCTACAATGAGCAGTTCTTC
>.|TRBV4-2|.|TRBJ2-2
CASSPMAGELFF
TGTGCCAGCAGCCCTATGGCCGGGGAGCTGTTTTTT
>.|TRBV5-6|.|TRBJ2-5
CASTPQGVETQYF
TGTGCCAGCACCCCACAAGGGGTAGAGACCCAGTACTTC
>.|TRBV6-1|TRBD1|TRBJ2-4
CASSDRGTGENIQYF
TGTGCCAGCAGTGATAGGGGGACAGGAGAAAACATTCAGTACTTC
>.|TRBV18|.|TRBJ2-5
CASSPGLQETQYF
TGTGCCAGCTCACCTGGGTTACAAGAGACCCAGTACTTC
>.|TRBV9|.|TRBJ1-1
CASSVFRETEAFF
TGTGCCAGCAGCGTGTTCAGGGAGACTGAAGCTTTCTTT
>.|TRBV4-1|.|TRBJ1-1
CASSQVENTEAFF
TGCGCCAGCAGCCAAGTTGAGAACACTGAAGCTTTCTTT
>.|TRBV30|TRBD1|TRBJ2-6
CAWSPGTGVVANVLTF
TGTGCCTGGAGTCCCGGGACAGGGGTCGTGGCCAACGTCCTGACTTTC
>.|TRBV7-6|TRBD2|TRBJ2-5
CASSSILAGLETQYF
TGTGCCAGCAGCTCGATACTAGCGGGATTGGAGACCCAGTACTTC
>.|TRBV27|.|TRBJ1-5
CASSLWGMGNQPQHF
TGTGCCAGCAGTTTATGGGGGATGGGCAATCAGCCCCAGCATTTT
>.|TRBV9|.|TRBJ2-3
CASSVGQENTQYF
TGTGCCAGCAGCGTAGGTCAGGAGAATACGCAGTATTTT
>.|TRBV27|.|TRBJ2-7
CASSLSGEASYEQYF
TGTGCCAGCAGTTTATCGGGTGAAGCTTCCTACGAGCAGTACTTC
>.|TRBV9|.|TRBJ2-1
CASGPLNWQFF
TGTGCCAGCGGTCCTTTAAATTGGCAGTTCTTC
>.|TRBV6-5|.|TRBJ1-2
CASSPGTRYTF
TGTGCCAGCAGCCCAGGGACGCGCTACACCTTC
>.|TRBV28|.|TRBJ2-7
CASSFAGHQQGEQYF
TGTGCCAGCAGTTTCGCAGGACACCAACAGGGTGAGCAGTACTTC
>.|TRBV7-9|TRBD1|TRBJ1-2
CASSLGDRGDPNYGYTF
TGTGCCAGCAGCTTAGGGGACAGGGGTGACCCTAACTATGGCTACACCTTC
>.|TRBV4-1|.|TRBJ2-7
CASSAGGGDEQYF
TGCGCCAGCAGCGCAGGAGGGGGCGACGAGCAGTACTTC
>.|TRBV27|.|TRBJ2-5
CASWGGGIQETQYF
TGTGCCAGCTGGGGGGGCGGAATACAAGAGACCCAGTACTTC
>.|TRBV7-2|.|TRBJ2-1
CASSFTKSGSSYNEQFF
TGTGCCAGCAGCTTTACAAAGAGCGGAAGCTCCTACAATGAGCAGTTCTTC
>once|TRBV7-9|TRBD1|TRBJ1-1
CASSQGQGSTEAFF
TGTGCCAGCAGCCAAGGACAGGGGAGCACTGAAGCTTTCTTT
>.|TRBV4-1|.|TRBJ1-5
CASSQEVVAGSEPQHF
TGCGCCAGCAGCCAAGAAGTTGTGGCAGGGTCTGAGCCCCAGCATTTT
>.|TRBV11-2|TRBD2|TRBJ2-1
CASSDRLARVGFF
TGTGCCAGCAGCGACAGACTAGCCCGGGTGGGGTTCTTC
>.|TRBV29-1|.|TRBJ2-7
CSVAGQGHEQYF
TGCAGCGTTGCTGGGCAGGGCCACGAGCAGTACTTC
>.|TRBV7-2|TRBD2|TRBJ2-7
CASSSTLAGGSYEQYF
TGTGCCAGCAGCTCCACACTAGCGGGAGGATCCTACGAGCAGTACTTC
>.|TRBV28|.|TRBJ2-3
CASSSLVNSGPTDTQYF
TGTGCCAGCAGTTCCTTGGTTAATAGCGGTCCCACAGATACGCAGTATTTT
>once|TRBV5-5|.|TRBJ2-1
CASSLKGSSYNEQFF
TGTGCCAGCAGCTTGAAAGGGAGCTCCTACAATGAGCAGTTCTTC
>.|TRBV6-5|.|TRBJ2-3
CASSMDSDTDTQYF
TGTGCCAGCAGCATGGACTCCGACACAGATACGCAGTATTTT
>.|TRBV7-2|.|TRBJ1-5
CASSLDSSNQPQHF
TGTGCCAGCAGCTTGGACAGTAGCAATCAGCCCCAGCATTTT
>.|TRBV5-6|.|TRBJ1-2
CASSLPINVDGYTF
TGTGCCAGCAGCTTGCCTATTAATGTGGATGGCTACACCTTC
>.|TRBV27|.|TRBJ1-4
CASSRSGVGKLFF
TGTGCCAGCAGTCGGTCAGGGGTTGGGAAACTGTTTTTT
>.|TRBV27|TRBD2|TRBJ2-1
CASSDGTSGNNEQFF
TGTGCCAGCAGTGACGGGACTAGCGGTAACAATGAGCAGTTCTTC
>.|TRBV5-4|.|TRBJ2-2
CASSLSSGELFF
TGTGCCAGCAGCTTGTCTTCCGGGGAGCTGTTTTTT
>.|TRBV18|.|TRBJ2-7
CASSPTRRPISYEQYF
TGTGCCAGCTCACCAACGAGGAGACCCATCTCCTACGAGCAGTACTTC
>.|TRBV5-1|.|TRBJ1-2
CASSRVEESYGYTF
TGCGCCAGCAGCAGGGTCGAGGAGAGCTATGGCTACACCTTC
>.|TRBV29-1|.|TRBJ2-1
CSVLRPTYNEQFF
TGCAGCGTTTTGCGCCCGACCTACAATGAGCAGTTCTTC
>.|TRBV29-1|.|TRBJ2-5
CSVVGRESPETQYF
TGCAGCGTTGTCGGACGGGAGAGTCCCGAGACCCAGTACTTC
>.|TRBV1|.|TRBJ2-5
CTREKETQYF
TGCACCAGAGAGAAAGAGACCCAGTACTTC
>.|TRBV7-9|TRBD2|TRBJ2-7
CASSLSSGPAYEQYF
TGTGCCAGCAGCTTATCTAGCGGGCCGGCCTACGAGCAGTACTTC
>.|TRBV27|.|TRBJ1-5
CASSFGQDQPQHF
TGTGCCAGCAGTTTTGGGCAGGATCAGCCCCAGCATTTT
>.|TRBV9|.|TRBJ2-5
CASSAYDRNQETQYF
TGTGCCAGCAGCGCCTATGACAGGAATCAAGAGACCCAGTACTTC
>.|TRBV13|.|TRBJ2-1
CASSEGWGSYNEQFF
TGTGCCAGCAGCGAGGGTTGGGGGTCCTACAATGAGCAGTTCTTC
>once|TRBV9|TRBD1|TRBJ2-5
CASSVNPGQGVPPKGTQYF
TGTGCCAGCAGCGTAAATCCGGGACAGGGCGTTCCTCCGAAAGGGACCCAGTACTTC
>.|TRBV7-2|TRBD1|TRBJ2-7
CASSLAGGRYEQYF
TGTGCCAGCAGCTTAGCAGGGGGCAGGTACGAGCAGTACTTC
>.|TRBV7-8|.|TRBJ2-7
CASSLRTTYEQYF
TGTGCCAGCAGCTTACGGACTACCTACGAGCAGTACTTC
>.|TRBV6-1|.|TRBJ1-5
CASSGGGRLNQPQHF
TGTGCCAGCTCCGGGGGTGGCAGACTCAATCAGCCCCAGCATTTT
>.|TRBV7-9|.|TRBJ2-7
CASSRTTSLYEQYF
TGTGCCAGCAGCCGGACTACCTCCCTCTACGAGCAGTACTTC
>once|TRBV12-5|.|TRBJ2-7
CASSRSSYEQYF
TGTGCTAGTTCGCGGAGCTCCTACGAGCAGTACTTC
>.|TRBV29-1|TRBD2|TRBJ2-7
CSVWGLGDEQYF
TGCAGCGTTTGGGGACTAGGAGACGAGCAGTACTTC
>once|TRBV7-9|TRBD2|TRBJ2-2
CASRPMGAGGTGELFF
TGTGCCAGCAGACCTATGGGAGCGGGAGGGACCGGGGAGCTGTTTTTT
>.|TRBV2|TRBD2|TRBJ2-3
CASPFIAGESDTQYF
TGTGCCAGCCCATTTATAGCGGGAGAGTCGGATACGCAGTATTTT
>.|TRBV25-1|.|TRBJ2-5
CASSEWRGKGETQYF
TGTGCCAGCAGTGAATGGCGGGGTAAAGGGGAGACCCAGTACTTC
>.|TRBV7-9|.|TRBJ1-2
CASSLAGGQLHGYTF
TGTGCCAGCAGCTTAGCTGGAGGTCAACTCCATGGCTACACCTTC
>.|TRBV23-1|.|TRBJ2-4
CASSLRVGKNIQYF
TGCGCCAGCAGTCTCAGGGTGGGCAAAAACATTCAGTACTTC
>.|TRBV27|.|TRBJ2-7
CASSRGRSSYEQYF
TGTGCCAGCAGCCGGGGCAGGAGCTCCTACGAGCAGTACTTC
>.|TRBV27|.|TRBJ1-5
CASSFRGSNQPQHF
TGTGCCAGCAGTTTTAGGGGGAGCAATCAGCCCCAGCATTTT
>.|TRBV13|.|TRBJ2-2
CASRPWGHLPEGHGGELFF
TGTGCCAGCAGACCTTGGGGCCATCTCCCTGAGGGCCATGGCGGGGAGCTGTTTTTT